A selection of T cell receptor beta chains follows, all from one sample in a study of T cell responses to AZD1222 COVID-19 vaccine. TCRdb's copy holds only in-frame clones and misses some; the assay was immunoSEQ multiplex PCR. The table lists 60,000 to 100,000 clones, 75% to 90% of them singletons. Sequencing used peripheral blood, obtained on day 0 of AZD1222 vaccination. These receptors were obtained from an adult in good health. Both conserved end residues are part of each CDR3. The D gene is left open where the match is weak. The size field is filled for only some rows; it gives once, few, many or a size class.

V gene	D gene	J gene	clone size	CDR3 protein
TRBV6-6	-	TRBJ2-7	-	CASSYGQSSYEQYF
TRBV6-5	-	TRBJ1-3	-	CASNTIEGNTIYF
TRBV7-9	-	TRBJ1-2	-	CASSLTESQGYTF
TRBV28	-	TRBJ2-1	few	CASSPGWRVYNEQFF
TRBV5-4	-	TRBJ1-3	-	CASSWEQGTGNTIYF
TRBV7-2	-	TRBJ2-7	-	CASSLVYGLYEQYF
TRBV4-1	-	TRBJ1-6	-	CASRGVGERTYNSPLHF
TRBV6-5	-	TRBJ1-1	once	CASSHLYEVSTEAFF
TRBV7-2	-	TRBJ1-3	-	CASSLPYEGEAGNTIYF
TRBV28	-	TRBJ1-2	-	CASSSHAVVFGYTF
TRBV7-3	-	TRBJ2-3	-	CASSRGRPSTDTQYF
TRBV5-1	TRBD1	TRBJ2-1	once	CASSLGTGDYNEQFF
TRBV5-1	-	TRBJ1-6	few	CASSLAQGGTGRQNSPLHF
TRBV27	TRBD1	TRBJ1-1	-	CASSLGQGAEAFF
TRBV5-3	TRBD2	TRBJ2-2	-	CARSHNTVTSGSWTGELFF
TRBV6-5	TRBD2	TRBJ2-1	-	CASKSGGLARNEQFF
TRBV7-2	-	TRBJ2-5	once	CASSTRQGGETQYF
TRBV11-1	-	TRBJ1-4	-	CASSLTGTEKLFF
TRBV5-8	TRBD1	TRBJ1-4	-	CASSFGQGGTNEKLFF
TRBV19	-	TRBJ1-2	-	CASSVQGPTYGYTF
TRBV4-1	-	TRBJ2-7	once	CASSQGVLGQGIYEQYF
TRBV5-1	-	TRBJ2-3	many	CASSLAETGSSTDTQYF
TRBV5-8	TRBD1	TRBJ1-2	once	CASSPGQYGYTF
TRBV19	-	TRBJ1-1	-	CASSSMGVRNTEAFF
TRBV15	-	TRBJ1-5	once	CATSREGTYSNQPQHF
TRBV5-1	TRBD1	TRBJ2-7	-	CASSDPRGSDEQYF
TRBV27	-	TRBJ2-5	-	CASSPLGGGWETQYF
TRBV5-1	-	TRBJ2-1	-	CASSLGGAGYNEQFF
TRBV9	TRBD2	TRBJ2-7	-	CASSVGTSRSYEQYF
TRBV7-8	-	TRBJ2-1	few	CASSPSISNEQFF
TRBV6-5	TRBD2	TRBJ2-3	-	CASSSGGEQYF
TRBV18	-	TRBJ1-4	-	CASSPAGWNEKLFF
TRBV18	TRBD1	TRBJ2-1	-	CASSPLQGARKNEQFF